Below, one T cell receptor (beta chain) is given with its context. Its specificity is not known. This sample is drawn from a study of cytomegalovirus exposure and HLA in healthy donors. Background on the study: A prior analysis found fewer than 120 million unique TCR beta sequences from 150 million to 200 million T cells.

Study outcomes and limitations: Per published reports, the classifier diagnosed cytomegalovirus status with high specificity and sensitivity.

PCR primers comprised 60 Vbeta and 13 Jbeta primers. Method: immunoSEQ multiplex PCR; TCRdb's copy keeps in-frame clones and lacks some. The data hold about 280,000 clones, with approximately 90% observed a single time. This clonotype was obtained from a woman under 30 in good health and CMV-seronegative. Sequenced: PBMCs.

The CDR3 DNA follows: TGTGCCAGCAGTTTATTCGGGACAGGATCCTACGAGCAGTACTTC. This codes for CASSLFGTGSYEQYF. V usage is TRBV27 and J usage is TRBJ2-7, with 8 bases aligning to TRBD1. The CDR3 spans 15 residues. Trimming removed 1 base from V and 1 base from J; junction bases left unmatched: 3. Germline CDR1 and CDR2: MNHEY and SMNVEV (reference sequence).